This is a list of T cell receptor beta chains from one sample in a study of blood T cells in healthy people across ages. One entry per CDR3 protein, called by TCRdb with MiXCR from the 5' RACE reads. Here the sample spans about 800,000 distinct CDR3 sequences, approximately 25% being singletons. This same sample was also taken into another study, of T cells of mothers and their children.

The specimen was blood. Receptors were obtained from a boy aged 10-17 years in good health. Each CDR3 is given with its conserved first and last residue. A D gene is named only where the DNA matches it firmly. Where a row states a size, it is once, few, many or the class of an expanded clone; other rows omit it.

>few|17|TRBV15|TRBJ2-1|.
TGTGCCACCAGCAGAGCCCCCCTCTCTAGTTCCGACAATGAGCAGTTCTTC
CATSRAPLSSSDNEQFF
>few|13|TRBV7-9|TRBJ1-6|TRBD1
TGTGCCAGCAGCTCAGGGGGGAATTCACCCCTCCACTTT
CASSSGGNSPLHF
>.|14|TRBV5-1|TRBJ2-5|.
TGCGCCAGCAGCTTTGGGTGGGCTTACGAGACCCAGTACTTC
CASSFGWAYETQYF
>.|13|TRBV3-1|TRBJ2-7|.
TGTGCCAGCAGCCACCGGGCTACCTACGAGCAGTACTTC
CASSHRATYEQYF
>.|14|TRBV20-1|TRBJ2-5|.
TGCAGTGCTAGTAGCCTACCCCTCCAAGAGACCCAGTACTTC
CSASSLPLQETQYF
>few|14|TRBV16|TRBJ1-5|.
TGTGCCAGCAGCCCGGGGGCAGGGTGGCAGCCCCAGCATTTT
CASSPGAGWQPQHF
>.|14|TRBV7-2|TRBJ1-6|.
TGTGCCAGCAGCCGCCTACCAAAAGGTTCACCCCTCCACTTT
CASSRLPKGSPLHF
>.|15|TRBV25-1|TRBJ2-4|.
TGTGCCAGCAGCCCACAGATGGGAACCAAAAACATTCAGTACTTC
CASSPQMGTKNIQYF
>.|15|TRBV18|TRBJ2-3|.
TGTGCCAGCTCACCACCTACCACAGTGGTAGATACGCAGTATTTT
CASSPPTTVVDTQYF
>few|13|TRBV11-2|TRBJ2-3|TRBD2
TGTGCCAGCGGCGCGACTAGCGCGGTAGCTGGGTATTTT
CASGATSAVAGYF
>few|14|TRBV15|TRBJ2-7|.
TGTGCCACCAGCATAAGCGCAGACTCCTACGAGCAGTACTTC
CATSISADSYEQYF
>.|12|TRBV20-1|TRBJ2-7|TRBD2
TGCAGTACTAGGGAGGGCTCTTACGAGCAGTACTTC
CSTREGSYEQYF
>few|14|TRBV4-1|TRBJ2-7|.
TGCGCCAGCAGCGAAACTACCGGATCCTACGAGCAGTACTTC
CASSETTGSYEQYF
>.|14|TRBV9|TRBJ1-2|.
TGTGCCAGCAGCGTAGGGTCGGAAGGCTATGGCTACACCTTC
CASSVGSEGYGYTF
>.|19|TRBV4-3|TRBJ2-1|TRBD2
TGCGCCAGCAGCCAAGGACGCCTCCCACTAGCGGTTTGGTACAATGAGCAGTTCTTC
CASSQGRLPLAVWYNEQFF
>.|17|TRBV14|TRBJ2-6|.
TGTGCCAGCAGCCAGCGCACAAAAATCTCTGGGGCCAACGTCCTGACTTTC
CASSQRTKISGANVLTF
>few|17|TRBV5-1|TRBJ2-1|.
TGCGCCAGCCAAGTTTCTCCGTGGGACACGTTCTACAATGAGCAGTTCTTC
CASQVSPWDTFYNEQFF
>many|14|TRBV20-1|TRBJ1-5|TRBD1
TGCAGTGCTCCCGGGGACAGTGCAAATCAGCCCCAGCATTTT
CSAPGDSANQPQHF
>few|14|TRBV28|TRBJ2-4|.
TGTGCCAGCAGTTTAGCGGGTGCCAAAAACATTCAGTACTTC
CASSLAGAKNIQYF
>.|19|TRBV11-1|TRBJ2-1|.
TGTGCCAGCAGCTTAAGGGACACGTCTCCTCTGAGCTCCTACAATGAGCAGTTCTTC
CASSLRDTSPLSSYNEQFF
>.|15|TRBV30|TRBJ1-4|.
TGTGCCTGGAGCGCCTGGACAGCCAATAATGAAAAACTGTTTTTT
CAWSAWTANNEKLFF
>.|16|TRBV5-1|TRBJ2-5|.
TGCGCCAGTAGCGAGGGGATCGGGGGCCCCCAGGAGACCCAGTACTTC
CASSEGIGGPQETQYF
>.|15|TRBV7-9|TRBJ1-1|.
TGTGCCAGCAGCCCCCCCCTCGGGGGGAACACTGAAGCTTTCTTT
CASSPPLGGNTEAFF
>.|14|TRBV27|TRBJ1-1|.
TGTGCCAGCAGTAACCACAGGGTGAACACTGAAGCTTTCTTT
CASSNHRVNTEAFF
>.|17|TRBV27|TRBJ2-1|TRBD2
TGTGCCAGCAGCCGCCCCCCTAGCGGGTTGGCCTACAATGAGCAGTTCTTC
CASSRPPSGLAYNEQFF
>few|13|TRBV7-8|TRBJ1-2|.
TGTGCCAGCAGCGGGGGACTTAACTATGGCTACACCTTC
CASSGGLNYGYTF
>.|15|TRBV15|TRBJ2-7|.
TGTGCCACCAGCAGGCGGGACAGCTATTTCCACGAGCAGTACTTC
CATSRRDSYFHEQYF
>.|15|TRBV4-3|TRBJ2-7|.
TGCGCCAGCAGCCAAGGGGGGACATCTTCCTACGAGCAGTACTTC
CASSQGGTSSYEQYF
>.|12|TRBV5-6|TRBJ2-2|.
TGTGCCAGCAGTTTGTTAGGGAGGGAGCTGTTTTTT
CASSLLGRELFF
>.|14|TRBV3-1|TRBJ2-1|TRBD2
TGTGCCAGCAGCCGGACTAGCGGTGACAATGAGCAGTTCTTC
CASSRTSGDNEQFF
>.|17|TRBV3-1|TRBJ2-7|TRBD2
TGTGCCAGCAGCCAAGATTCGGGTAGCGGGGGCGTCTACGAGCAGTACTTC
CASSQDSGSGGVYEQYF
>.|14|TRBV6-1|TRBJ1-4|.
TGTGCCAGCAGTGAAAGTGGTTCGTGGGGAAAACTGTTTTTT
CASSESGSWGKLFF
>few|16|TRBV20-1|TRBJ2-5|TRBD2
TGCAGTGCTCCTGGGACTAGCGGGAGTGGTTGGGAGACCCAGTACTTC
CSAPGTSGSGWETQYF
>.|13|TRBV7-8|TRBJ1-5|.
TGTGCCAGCAGCTTCAGGGAGTATCAGCCCCAGCATTTT
CASSFREYQPQHF
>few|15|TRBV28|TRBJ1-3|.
TGTGCCAGCAGTTTATCCCCACAGACTGGAAACACCATATATTTT
CASSLSPQTGNTIYF
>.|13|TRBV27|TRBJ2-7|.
TGTGCCAGCAGGACCGGGACCCCCTACGAGCAGTACTTC
CASRTGTPYEQYF
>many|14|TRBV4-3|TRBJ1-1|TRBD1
TGCGCCAGCAGCCAAGACAGGGGGTACACTGAAGCTTTCTTT
CASSQDRGYTEAFF
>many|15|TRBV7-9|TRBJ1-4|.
TGTGCCAGCAGCCCAAGGACAGACCTTAATGAAAAACTGTTTTTT
CASSPRTDLNEKLFF
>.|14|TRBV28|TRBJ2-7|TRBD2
TGTGCCAGCAGTTTAGAGCGGGAGGACCACGAGCAGTACTTC
CASSLEREDHEQYF
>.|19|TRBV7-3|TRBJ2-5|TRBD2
TGTGCCAGCAGCCTACCCAGCGGGAGGGGTTCATCTGGGCAAGAGACCCAGTACTTC
CASSLPSGRGSSGQETQYF
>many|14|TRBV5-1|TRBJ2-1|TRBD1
TGCGCCAGCAGTCGACAGGGGGCTGGGGATGAGCAGTTCTTC
CASSRQGAGDEQFF
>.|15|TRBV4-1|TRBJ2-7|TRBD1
TGCGCCAGCAGCCAAGTAGGGACAGGGGAACACGAGCAGTACTTC
CASSQVGTGEHEQYF
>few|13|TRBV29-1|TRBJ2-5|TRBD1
TGCAGCGCAGAAGGGACAGGGCAAGAGACCCAGTACTTC
CSAEGTGQETQYF
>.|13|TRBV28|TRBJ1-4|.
TGTACCACCCGGGTGGGGGGCGGTGAAAAACTGTTTTTT
CTTRVGGGEKLFF
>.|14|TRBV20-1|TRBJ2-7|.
TGCAGTGCTAGTTTCCCAAAAGGGAGCTACGAGCAGTACTTC
CSASFPKGSYEQYF
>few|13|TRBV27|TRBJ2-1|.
TGTGCCAGCAGTTTATCGGATGTTGATGAGCAGTTCTTC
CASSLSDVDEQFF
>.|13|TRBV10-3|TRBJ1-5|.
TGTGCCATCAGTCAGCAGGACAATCAGCCCCAGCATTTT
CAISQQDNQPQHF
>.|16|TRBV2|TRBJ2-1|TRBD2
TGTGCCAGCAGTGAAATCCGGACTAGACCCTCCGGGGAGCAGTTCTTC
CASSEIRTRPSGEQFF